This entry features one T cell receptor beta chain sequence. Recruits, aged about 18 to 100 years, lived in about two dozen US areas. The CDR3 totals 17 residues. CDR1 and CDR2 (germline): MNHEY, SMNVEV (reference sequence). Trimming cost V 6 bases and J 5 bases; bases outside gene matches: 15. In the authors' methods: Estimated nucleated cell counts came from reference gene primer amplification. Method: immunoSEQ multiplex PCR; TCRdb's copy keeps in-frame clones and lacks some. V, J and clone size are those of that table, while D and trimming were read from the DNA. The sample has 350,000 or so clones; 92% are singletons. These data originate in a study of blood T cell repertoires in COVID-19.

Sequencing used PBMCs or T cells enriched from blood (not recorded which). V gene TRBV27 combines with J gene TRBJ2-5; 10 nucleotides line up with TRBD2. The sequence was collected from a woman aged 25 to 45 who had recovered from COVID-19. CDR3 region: CASRTLSSGSFAETQYF. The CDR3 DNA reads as TGTGCCAGCAGAACTCTTTCTAGCGGGAGTTTTGCGGAGACCCAGTACTTC.